The 18 T cell receptor beta chains listed next were all sequenced from one sample in a study of T cell repertoires in cytomegalovirus infection. No antigen is known for these receptors. TCRdb re-called the reads with MiXCR, one entry per CDR3 protein. The table records under 850,000 distinct CDR3 sequences, around 35% of them present only once. The source was cultured PBMCs, collected from culture after CMV antigen stimulation. These TCRs come from a human donor in good health (CMV status not recorded). Some clones in this sample may be carry-over from other donors' samples.

At least ten counts were recorded for this clonotype. A junction boundary mismatches the germline segment, possibly from a read error. CDR3 sequence reads: CASSLAGRDQPQHF. For the CDR3, the DNA is TGTGCCAGCAGCTTAGCGGGGCGTGACCAGCCCCAGCATTTT. The V call is TRBV12-3 or TRBV12-4, the J call TRBJ1-5; D possibly corresponds to TRBD1 (5 bases). This CDR3 is 14 amino acids long.

The rearrangement joins TRBV11-2 to TRBJ2-3; D remains unclear. Per germline, CDR1 SGHAT and CDR2 FQNNGV. Trimming removed 3 bases at V and 2 bases at J, with 6 bases between. The CDR3 consists of 13 residues. The CDR3 region is CASSFYFTDTQYF. The CDR3 nucleotides read TGTGCCAGCAGCTTCTATTTCACAGATACGCAGTATTTT. Full variable domain (remainder filled in from reference TRBV11-2 and TRBJ2-3): EAGVAQSPRYKIIEKRQSVAFWCNPISGHATLYWYQQILGQGPKLLIQFQNNGVVDDSQLPKDRFSAERLKGVDSTLKIQPAKLEDSAVYLCASSFYFTDTQYFGPGTRLTVL.

This clonotype showed up just a few times. V gene TRBV20-1 combines with J gene TRBJ1-5; D is possibly TRBD1 (6 bases). The CDR3 length is 16 residues. Germline V gives CDR1 DFQATT, CDR2 SNEGSKA (reference sequence). V dropped 0 bases and J dropped 0 bases, with 12 bases sitting between them. The CDR3 protein is CSARDGTRYSNQPQHF. DNA for the CDR3: TGCAGTGCTAGAGATGGGACAAGATATAGCAATCAGCCCCAGCATTTT.

This chain links TRBV19 with TRBJ1-1; D gene uncertain. The V end lost 3 bases, the J end lost 0 bases, and 8 bases lay between the germline ends. CDR1 is LNHDA and CDR2 is SQIVND in the germline V gene (reference sequence). The CDR3 consists of 14 residues. CDR3 bases: TGTGCCAGTAGTATGACCGATATGAACACTGAAGCTTTCTTT. Residues: CASSMTDMNTEAFF.

The V gene is TRBV4-1, the J gene TRBJ2-3; D gene unclear. Germline V gives CDR1 MGHRA, CDR2 YSYEKL. This CDR3 has 14 amino acids. V was cut by 6 bases and J by 2 bases, with 12 bases left in between. CDR3 sequence reads: CASSALSPTDTQYF. The CDR3 bases are TGCGCCAGCAGTGCTCTTTCTCCCACAGATACGCAGTATTTT.

V usage is TRBV6-1 and J usage is TRBJ2-1; TRBD2 matches at 7 bases. The germline CDR1 and CDR2 sequences are MNHNS and SASEGT. J gave up 9 bases and V 3 bases, and 8 bases lay outside the gene matches. The CDR3 is 14 amino acids. CDR3: CASSEGGLVVEQFF. CDR3 bases: TGTGCCAGCAGTGAGGGAGGACTAGTCGTTGAGCAGTTCTTC.

This chain connects TRBV19 to TRBJ1-2; no reliable D call. Germline CDR1 is LNHDA and CDR2 is SQIVND (reference sequence). V lost 1 base, J lost 4 bases, and 10 bases lay in between. The CDR3 extends over 14 amino acids. CDR3 loop: CASSIGGTLYGYTF. The CDR3 DNA follows: TGTGCCAGTAGTATAGGGGGAACCCTCTATGGCTACACCTTC.

The chain couples TRBV18 to TRBJ1-1; D unresolved. The CDR3 is made up of 16 amino acids. Germline CDR1 KGHSH, CDR2 LQKENI. Trimming shortened V by 4 bases and J by 1 base, and 16 bases separated the two germline ends. CDR3 in DNA: TGTGCCAGCTCACAAACACTTCCAAGGGCGAACACTGAAGCTTTCTTT. It specifies CASSQTLPRANTEAFF.

The rearrangement uses TRBV4-1 and TRBJ1-2; tentatively, D is TRBD1 (5 bases). Deletions cut 1 base from V and 4 bases from J, with 13 bases between. The length of the CDR3 is 15 residues. Germline values: CDR1 MGHRA, CDR2 YSYEKL. In DNA, the CDR3 is TGCGCCAGCAGCCAAGCGCCCAGGGTTTCCTATGGCTACACCTTC. Translation: CASSQAPRVSYGYTF.

This chain joins TRBV4-1 and TRBJ2-7; TRBD2 agrees at 7 bases. V was pared by 8 bases and J by 2 bases, with 9 bases of the junction left unmatched. The CDR3 has 14 amino acids. Germline assignment: CDR1 MGHRA and CDR2 YSYEKL. CDR3 in DNA: TGCGCCAGCTCTCCGGGTGGGGGGGCCTACGAGCAGTACTTC. It translates to CASSPGGGAYEQYF.

The chain links TRBV29-1 to TRBJ2-3, with TRBD2 matching over 10 bases. Per the germline V gene, CDR1 is SQVTM and CDR2 is ANQGSEA. Trimming at V came to 7 bases and at J to 0 bases, leaving 10 bases not matched to a gene. The CDR3 spans 16 residues. This CDR3 is CSAWDLAGASTDTQYF. CDR3 DNA sequence: TGCAGCGCCTGGGATCTAGCGGGGGCTAGCACAGATACGCAGTATTTT.

The rearrangement joins TRBV27 to TRBJ2-7; the match to TRBD1 covers 7 bases. This CDR3 region has 15 residues. Losses at the gene ends were 7 bases for V and 0 bases for J; bases not matched to a gene: 9. Germline values: CDR1 MNHEY, CDR2 SMNVEV (reference sequence). CDR3 amino acids: CASKMGQQSSYEQYF. The CDR3 DNA follows: TGTGCCAGCAAGATGGGACAGCAGAGCTCCTACGAGCAGTACTTC.

CDR3 sequence: CASSLMGPNYGYTF. DNA of the CDR3: TGTGCCAGCAGTTTAATGGGCCCTAACTATGGCTACACCTTC. The chain uses TRBV12-3 or TRBV12-4 and TRBJ1-2; D uncertain. This CDR3 is built from 14 residues. V was shortened by 2 bases and J by 0 bases, with 7 bases between the two germline ends.

The CDR3 spells CASSLGQGASNEQFF. The CDR3 bases are TGTGCCAGCTCACTTGGACAGGGGGCCAGCAATGAGCAGTTCTTC. The chain uses TRBV18 and TRBJ2-1; 11 positions match TRBD1. The J segment lost 6 bases and the V segment lost 4 bases, leaving 5 bases of the junction unmatched. The germline V gene has CDR1 KGHSH and CDR2 LQKENI. The CDR3 totals 15 residues. Full variable domain (remainder filled in from reference TRBV18 and TRBJ2-1): NAGVMQNPRHLVRRRGQEARLRCSPMKGHSHVYWYRQLPEEGLKFMVYLQKENIIDESGMPKERFSAEFPKEGPSILRIQQVVRGDSAAYFCASSLGQGASNEQFFGPGTRLTVL.

J is TRBJ1-1 and V is TRBV20-1, with D unresolved. Germline V gene sequence: CDR1 DFQATT, CDR2 SNEGSKA (reference sequence). CDR3 length: 12 residues. Between the trimmed V and J ends, which lost 0 bases and 4 bases, there was a span of 6 bases. CDR3 residues: CSARDLSTEAFF. The CDR3 DNA reads as TGCAGTGCTAGAGATCTGTCCACTGAAGCTTTCTTT.

A few counts support this clonotype. The rearrangement links TRBV20-1 to TRBJ1-5, with D perhaps matching TRBD1 (5 bases). Trimming pared 6 bases from V and 7 bases from J, leaving 19 bases between. The CDR3 runs to 14 residues. CDR1 and CDR2 (germline): DFQATT, SNEGSKA (reference sequence). DNA for the CDR3: TGCAGTGCGGGCGGGGGGTCCCGGGGACAGCCCCAGCATTTT. It is translated as CSAGGGSRGQPQHF.

The gene calls are TRBV27 and TRBJ1-5; the D gene is possibly TRBD1 (6 bases). The V end was cut by 4 bases, the J end by 4 bases, with 17 bases between. The germline gives CDR1 MNHEY, CDR2 SMNVEV (reference sequence). The CDR3 length is 16 residues. CDR3 nucleotide sequence: TGTGCCAGCAGTTCGGGGGCCCCAGGGTCAAATCAGCCCCAGCATTTT. Encoded protein: CASSSGAPGSNQPQHF.

About this clonotype: Just one base apart from a much larger clone, this may be a read error. The V gene is TRBV7-2, the J gene TRBJ1-3; the D gene is possibly TRBD1 (5 bases). Germline lookup yields CDR1 SGHTA and CDR2 FQGNSA. The CDR3 covers 15 residues. CDR3 amino acids: CASSPTGTVGNTKYF. CDR3 bases: TGTGCCAGCAGCCCAACCGGGACTGTTGGAAACACCAAATATTTT. Combining the CDR3 with reference TRBV7-2 and TRBJ1-3 gives the whole variable domain GAGVSQSPSNKVTEKGKDVELRCDPISGHTALYWYRQSLGQGLEFLIYFQGNSAPDKSGLPSDRFSAERTGGSVSTLTIQRTQQEDSAVYLCASSPTGTVGNTKYFGEGSWLTVV.